This is a list of T cell receptor beta chains from one sample in a study of blood T cell repertoires in COVID-19. Generated by immunoSEQ multiplex PCR, the TCRdb table keeps only in-frame clones and is missing some. Found here are 50,000 to 75,000 clones, 75% to 80% of them singletons; the top ten hold roughly half. Sequenced input: peripheral blood. Receptors were obtained from an elderly woman with acute or convalescent COVID-19. Both conserved end residues are part of each CDR3. D genes are given only for firm matches. Clone size is shown for a subset of rows, as once, few, many or a class of expanded clone.

-	TRBV5-1	TRBJ2-7	15	-	CASSERQGGLGEQYF	TGCGCCAGCAGCGAAAGACAGGGAGGCTTGGGCGAGCAGTACTTC
-	TRBV29-1	TRBJ2-1	14	-	CSVNLRAGANEQFF	TGCAGCGTTAATTTGCGCGCAGGGGCCAATGAGCAGTTCTTC
TRBD1	TRBV18	TRBJ1-6	15	-	CASSPAAGGNSPLHF	TGTGCCAGCTCACCAGCGGCAGGGGGTAACTCACCCCTCCACTTT
-	TRBV21-1	TRBJ2-7	15	-	CASSTTGELRGEQYF	TGTGCCAGCAGCACGACAGGGGAATTACGGGGCGAGCAGTACTTC
-	TRBV4-3	TRBJ2-1	14	-	CASSQEVSSGEQFF	TGCGCCAGCAGCCAAGAGGTCTCCTCAGGAGAGCAGTTCTTC
TRBD1	TRBV5-4	TRBJ1-2	15	-	CASSPGTGTNYGYTF	TGTGCCAGCAGCCCCGGGACAGGGACTAACTATGGCTACACCTTC
-	TRBV18	TRBJ1-5	14	-	CASSPGREGQPQHF	TGTGCCAGCTCACCAGGACGGGAGGGTCAGCCCCAGCATTTT
-	TRBV2	TRBJ2-2	16	-	CASSLYGGRNTGELFF	TGTGCCAGCAGCTTATATGGGGGCCGAAACACCGGGGAGCTGTTTTTT
-	TRBV18	TRBJ2-7	13	-	CASSRAGQNEQYF	TGTGCCAGCTCCCGGGCGGGACAGAACGAGCAGTACTTC
-	TRBV5-1	TRBJ2-3	12	-	CASSLGQDTQYF	TGCGCCAGCAGCTTGGGCCAGGATACGCAGTATTTT
-	TRBV18	TRBJ2-3	14	-	CASSLVGATDTQYF	TGTGCCAGCTCATTGGTGGGGGCCACAGATACGCAGTATTTT
-	TRBV28	TRBJ1-2	13	once	CASSLRGAEGYTF	TGTGCCAGCAGTTTACGGGGGGCGGAGGGCTACACCTTC
-	TRBV7-9	TRBJ2-5	14	-	CASSLTQVQETQYF	TGTGCCAGCAGCTTAACCCAGGTCCAAGAGACCCAGTACTTC
TRBD1	TRBV3-1/TRBV3-2	TRBJ1-1	15	-	CASSRGLTGVDEAFF	TGTGCCAGCAGCCGGGGTCTTACAGGGGTAGATGAAGCTTTCTTT
-	TRBV7-2	TRBJ2-1	12	few	CASSLAGGEQFF	TGTGCCAGCAGCTTAGCTGGAGGTGAGCAGTTCTTC
-	TRBV6-5	TRBJ1-5	13	-	CASSQGFGQPQHF	TGTGCCAGCAGTCAGGGGTTCGGTCAGCCCCAGCATTTT
-	TRBV18	TRBJ1-2	13	many	CASSPQGIDGYTF	TGTGCCAGCTCACCTCAGGGTATAGATGGCTACACCTTC
TRBD1	TRBV29-1	TRBJ1-1	13	-	CSVVGQGAREAFF	TGCAGCGTAGTCGGACAGGGGGCGCGAGAAGCTTTCTTT
-	TRBV9	TRBJ1-6	16	few	CASSAEAAGGNSPLHF	TGTGCCAGCAGCGCCGAGGCCGCGGGGGGTAATTCACCCCTCCACTTT
TRBD1	TRBV3-1/TRBV3-2	TRBJ1-2	17	many	CASSQEGTGADQDGYTF	TGTGCCAGCAGCCAAGAAGGGACAGGGGCGGATCAGGATGGCTACACCTTC
TRBD1	TRBV19	TRBJ2-7	13	-	CASKGTGSYEQYF	TGTGCCAGTAAAGGGACAGGGTCCTACGAGCAGTACTTC
-	TRBV19	TRBJ2-1	13	-	CASSMGRPNEQFF	TGTGCCAGTAGTATGGGGCGCCCCAATGAGCAGTTCTTC
TRBD2	TRBV10-2	TRBJ2-5	15	-	CASSEPASGQETQYF	TGCGCCAGCAGTGAACCCGCTAGCGGCCAAGAGACCCAGTACTTC
TRBD1	TRBV19	TRBJ2-4	14	-	CASMGTGGWNIQYF	TGTGCCAGTATGGGGACAGGGGGGTGGAACATTCAGTACTTC
-	TRBV6-2/TRBV6-3	TRBJ1-3	14	-	CASSTHASGNTIYF	TGTGCCAGCAGTACTCACGCCTCTGGAAACACCATATATTTT
TRBD1	TRBV11-2	TRBJ2-7	16	few	CASSLKPGTGGVEQYF	TGTGCCAGCAGCCTGAAACCCGGGACAGGGGGCGTCGAGCAGTACTTC
-	TRBV19	TRBJ1-6	17	-	CASKGGGGAPQGSPLHF	TGTGCCAGTAAGGGCGGCGGGGGCGCGCCTCAGGGTTCACCCCTCCACTTT
TRBD2	TRBV2	TRBJ2-5	15	-	CASSFNGLAQETQYF	TGTGCCAGCAGTTTCAACGGACTAGCCCAAGAGACCCAGTACTTC
-	TRBV13	TRBJ2-1	13	-	CASSLGEENEQFF	TGTGCCAGCAGCTTAGGCGAGGAGAATGAGCAGTTCTTC
TRBD2	TRBV29-1	TRBJ2-7	14	-	CSVEGLAGEYEQYF	TGCAGCGTTGAGGGCCTAGCGGGAGAGTACGAGCAGTACTTC